This TCR beta chain was captured in a study of OX40 agonist ivuxolimab in advanced cancers. Whole-study context: Age averaged around 60 years (range 23 to 79), and around 87% were male. Notes on the study in general: Average numbers of expanded clones were greater in CD8+ T cells than in CD4+. Antigen specificity of clonally expanded peripheral T cells was not established.

The method was immunoSEQ multiplex PCR; TCRdb's version includes in-frame clones alone and lacks a portion of them. This table has under 25,000 clones, roughly 82% appearing once. It was autoimmune disease history or systemic immunosuppression that excluded patients. Notes on this clone: Its antigen is unknown.

In germline, CDR1 is SNHLY, CDR2 FYNNEI. The V segment lost 4 bases and the J segment 7 bases; nucleotides outside the gene matches: 8. This CDR3 comprises 14 residues. This clonotype was obtained from an adult with an advanced solid tumor such as melanoma, head and neck, liver or kidney cancer. This rearrangement joins TRBV2 to TRBJ1-2, with 8 positions matching TRBD1. This specimen consisted of CD4+ or CD8+ T cells sorted from blood, obtained in a trial of the OX40 agonist ivuxolimab. This CDR3 reads CASSAAGGTGGYTF. The CDR3 region has the DNA TGTGCCAGCAGTGCGGCAGGGGGCACGGGTGGCTACACCTTC.